This T cell receptor beta chain stems from a study of blood T cell repertoires in COVID-19. Study-wide context: The United States, Italy and Spain were the sources of the acute and convalescent COVID-19 samples. The analysed material was cDNA or gDNA that came from T cells, B-cell-depleted T cells, or PBMCs.

Assay: immunoSEQ multiplex PCR; the TCRdb copy retains only in-frame clones and omits some. The sample has about 480,000 clones; 88% are singletons. For this clone: Other nucleotide sequences in the sample specify the same CDR3.

Germline CDR1 is SNHLY and CDR2 is FYNNEI. The CDR3 is 14 amino acids. The V gene end was trimmed by 5 bases and the J gene end by 8 bases; junction bases not matched to a gene: 5. The recovered donors of Cohort 3 showed two negative PCRs, clearance, or symptom resolution. The sample taken for sequencing was PBMCs or T cells enriched from blood (not recorded which). This receptor was obtained from a woman aged 40 to 49 who had recovered from COVID-19. The genes are TRBV2 and TRBJ2-2, with 10 bases lining up with TRBD2. Written as DNA, the CDR3 is TGTGCCAGCAGTCTGGGACTAGCGACTGGGGAGCTGTTTTTT. Protein: CASSLGLATGELFF.